This TCR beta chain derives from a study of somatic mutations in cytotoxic T cells in rheumatoid arthritis. This CDR3 comprises 15 residues. The V and J ends lost 1 base and 4 bases, in that order; junction bases with no gene match: 2. CDR1 and CDR2 (germline): SGHAT, FQNNGV. Generated by immunoSEQ multiplex PCR, the TCRdb table keeps only in-frame clones and is missing some. The data show about 25,000 clones, roughly four fifths seen once. Sequencing used CD8+ T cells sorted from blood. This chain connects TRBV11-2 to TRBJ2-1; 9 bases map to TRBD2. The receptor was isolated from a woman aged 18-29 years in good health. The CDR3 sequence is CASSLGSGSYNEQFF. In nucleotides, the CDR3 is TGTGCCAGCAGCTTAGGTAGCGGGAGTTACAATGAGCAGTTCTTC. Full variable domain (remainder filled in from reference TRBV11-2 and TRBJ2-1): EAGVAQSPRYKIIEKRQSVAFWCNPISGHATLYWYQQILGQGPKLLIQFQNNGVVDDSQLPKDRFSAERLKGVDSTLKIQPAKLEDSAVYLCASSLGSGSYNEQFFGPGTRLTVL.